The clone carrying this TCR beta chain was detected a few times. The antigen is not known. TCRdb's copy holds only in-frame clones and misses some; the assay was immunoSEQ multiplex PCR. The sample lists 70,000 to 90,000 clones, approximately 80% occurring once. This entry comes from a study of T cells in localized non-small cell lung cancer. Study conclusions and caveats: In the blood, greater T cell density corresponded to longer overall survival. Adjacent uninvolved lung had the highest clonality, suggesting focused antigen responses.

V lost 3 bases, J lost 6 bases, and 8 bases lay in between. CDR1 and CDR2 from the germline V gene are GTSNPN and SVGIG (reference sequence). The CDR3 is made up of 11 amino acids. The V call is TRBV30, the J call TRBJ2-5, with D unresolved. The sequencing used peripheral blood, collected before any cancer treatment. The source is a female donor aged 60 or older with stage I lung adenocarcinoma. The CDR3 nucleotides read TGTGCCTGGAGCTATCAGCAGACCCAGTACTTC. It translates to CAWSYQQTQYF.